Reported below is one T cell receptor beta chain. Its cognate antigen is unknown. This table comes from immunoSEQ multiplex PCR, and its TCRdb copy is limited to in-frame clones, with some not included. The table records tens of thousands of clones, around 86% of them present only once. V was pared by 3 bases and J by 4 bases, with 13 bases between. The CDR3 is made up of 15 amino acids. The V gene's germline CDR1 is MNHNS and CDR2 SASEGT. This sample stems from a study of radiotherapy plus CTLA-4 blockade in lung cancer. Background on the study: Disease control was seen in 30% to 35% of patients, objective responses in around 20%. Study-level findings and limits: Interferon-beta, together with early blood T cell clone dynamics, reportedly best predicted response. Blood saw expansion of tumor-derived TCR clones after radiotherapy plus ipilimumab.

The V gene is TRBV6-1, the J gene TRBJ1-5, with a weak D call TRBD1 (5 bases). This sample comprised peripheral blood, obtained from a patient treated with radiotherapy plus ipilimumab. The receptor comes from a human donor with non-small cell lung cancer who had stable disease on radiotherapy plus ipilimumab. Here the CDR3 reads CASSEWTRGNQPQHF. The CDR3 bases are TGTGCCAGCAGTGAGTGGACACGAGGGAATCAGCCCCAGCATTTT.